This entry features one T cell receptor beta chain sequence. The antigen is unknown. This CDR3 is built from 14 residues. Trimming removed 0 bases at V and 4 bases at J, with 7 bases between. From germline, CDR1 is MNHNS and CDR2 SASEGT. Caucasian, healthy and from Russia, the donors were aged between about 6 and 100. The sample is drawn from a study of blood T cells in healthy people across ages. PCR was performed a second time for roughly 7 to 12 cycles using a sample-barcoded 5' primer and a J-beta primer mix. A template-switch adaptor with 12 random nucleotides tagged each cDNA molecule. TCRdb reanalysed the 5' RACE reads using MiXCR and keeps one entry per CDR3 protein. The data contain 650,000 to 1,000,000 distinct CDR3 sequences, roughly 34% of them singletons. Study-wide points: Researchers said unsorted PBMCs prevented a conclusive naive versus antigen-experienced comparison.

This chain connects TRBV6-1 to TRBJ1-5; D is unclear. This receptor was taken from a man aged 18-30 years in good health. The specimen sequenced was blood. The CDR3 DNA is TGTGCCAGCAGTGAAGCGCGTGGGAATCAGCCCCAGCATTTT. Protein: CASSEARGNQPQHF.